These T cell receptor beta chains were read from a single sample in a study of T cell repertoires in cytomegalovirus infection. TCRdb reprocessed the reads via MiXCR and lists one record per CDR3 protein. The table includes 110,000 or so distinct CDR3 sequences, around 31% detected once. No antigen is known for these receptors. This material consisted of CD8+ T cells from cultured PBMCs, taken from culture after CMV antigen stimulation. These receptor sequences come from a human donor in good health (CMV status not recorded). Some clones in this sample may be carry-over from other donors' samples. Each CDR3 is given with its conserved first and last residue. D genes are given only for firm matches. Clone size is given for some rows only: seen once, a few or many times, or a class if the clone is expanded.

CDR3: CASSGAPYSYEQYF
DNA: TGTGCCAGCAGCGGGGCCCCCTACTCCTACGAGCAGTACTTC
J: TRBJ2-7
V: TRBV7-9
size: .
D: .

CDR3: CASSETGTDPSTEAFF
DNA: TGCGCCAGCAGCGAAACCGGGACAGACCCAAGTACTGAAGCTTTCTTT
J: TRBJ1-1
V: TRBV4-1
size: .
D: TRBD1

CDR3: CASSLPSTVGTDTQYF
DNA: TGTGCCAGCAGCTTACCATCCACGGTGGGCACAGATACGCAGTATTTT
J: TRBJ2-3
V: TRBV7-9
size: few
D: .

CDR3: CASSPLAGELFF
DNA: TGTGCCAGTAGCCCCCTCGCCGGGGAGCTGTTTTTT
J: TRBJ2-2
V: TRBV19
size: .
D: .

CDR3: CSARGRGGGYTF
DNA: TGCAGTGCTAGAGGCAGGGGAGGGGGCTACACCTTC
J: TRBJ1-2
V: TRBV20-1
size: few
D: .

CDR3: CASSKVPLATDNSPLHF
DNA: TGTGCCAGTAGTAAGGTTCCCCTGGCCACGGACAATTCACCCCTCCACTTT
J: TRBJ1-6
V: TRBV19
size: .
D: .

CDR3: CASSPAGDRSYGYTF
DNA: TGTGCCAGCAGCCCCGCAGGAGACCGTAGCTATGGCTACACCTTC
J: TRBJ1-2
V: TRBV7-9
size: few
D: .

CDR3: CASSSTGTGTYNEQFF
DNA: TGTGCCAGCAGCTCAACCGGGACGGGGACCTACAATGAGCAGTTCTTC
J: TRBJ2-1
V: TRBV7-8
size: few
D: .

CDR3: CASSLARQGASYYEQYF
DNA: TGTGCCAGCAGCTTGGCGCGCCAGGGGGCGTCCTACTACGAGCAGTACTTC
J: TRBJ2-7
V: TRBV5-3
size: few
D: TRBD1

CDR3: CAISGKVLNTGELFF
DNA: TGTGCCATCAGTGGTAAGGTTCTGAACACCGGGGAGCTGTTTTTT
J: TRBJ2-2
V: TRBV10-3
size: .
D: .

CDR3: CASSSGGSGPSYEQYF
DNA: TGTGCCAGCAGCTCAGGGGGATCCGGTCCCTCCTACGAGCAGTACTTC
J: TRBJ2-7
V: TRBV7-6
size: .
D: TRBD1

CDR3: CSVGTGTGGQPQHF
DNA: TGCAGCGTTGGAACCGGGACAGGGGGTCAGCCCCAGCATTTT
J: TRBJ1-5
V: TRBV29-1
size: .
D: TRBD1

CDR3: CASSIRQGGNEKLFF
DNA: TGTGCCAGCAGTATCCGACAGGGGGGAAATGAAAAACTGTTTTTT
J: TRBJ1-4
V: TRBV2
size: many
D: TRBD1

CDR3: CASSVSAGNNQPQHF
DNA: TGTGCCAGCAGTGTATCGGCAGGCAACAATCAGCCCCAGCATTTT
J: TRBJ1-5
V: TRBV7-8
size: few
D: .

CDR3: CASSVSSYEQYF
DNA: TGTGCCAGCAGCGTATCTTCCTACGAGCAGTACTTC
J: TRBJ2-7
V: TRBV7-9
size: few
D: .

CDR3: CARGSQSEQFF
DNA: TGTGCCAGGGGCAGTCAGAGTGAGCAGTTCTTC
J: TRBJ2-1
V: TRBV7-3
size: .
D: .

CDR3: CASSLTGEVAEAFF
DNA: TGTGCCAGCAGTCTTACAGGGGAGGTAGCTGAAGCTTTCTTT
J: TRBJ1-1
V: TRBV12-3/TRBV12-4
size: few
D: TRBD1

CDR3: CASSPIGLAGGNEQFF
DNA: TGTGCCAGCAGCCCGATCGGACTAGCGGGGGGCAATGAGCAGTTCTTC
J: TRBJ2-1
V: TRBV3-1
size: .
D: TRBD2

CDR3: CASSDRGRGSSYEQYF
DNA: TGTGCCAGCAGTGATCGTGGGAGGGGGAGCTCCTACGAGCAGTACTTC
J: TRBJ2-7
V: TRBV6-1
size: few
D: .

CDR3: CASSLEGSPRSSYEQYF
DNA: TGCGCCAGCAGCTTGGAGGGCAGCCCTAGGAGCTCCTACGAGCAGTACTTC
J: TRBJ2-7
V: TRBV5-1
size: .
D: .

CDR3: CASSLYRQNTEAFF
DNA: TGTGCCAGCAGTTTATATCGACAGAACACTGAAGCTTTCTTT
J: TRBJ1-1
V: TRBV12-3/TRBV12-4
size: many
D: .

CDR3: CASSLGIGTGGFRRYEQYF
DNA: TGTGCCAGCAGCTTAGGAATCGGTACAGGGGGCTTCCGCAGATACGAGCAGTACTTC
J: TRBJ2-7
V: TRBV7-2
size: few
D: TRBD1

CDR3: CASSTALGGNTIYF
DNA: TGTGCCAGCAGCACCGCTTTGGGAGGAAACACCATATATTTT
J: TRBJ1-3
V: TRBV12-3/TRBV12-4
size: .
D: .